This T cell receptor (beta chain) is from a study of blood T cell repertoires in COVID-19. About the research overall: Samples of COVID-19 (acute and convalescent) were obtained from the United States, Italy and Spain.

Only a few counts were recorded for this clone. Residents of about two dozen US areas, aged roughly 18 to 89 years, made up the participants. Categorization into cohorts depended on clinical history that participants reported. What the recovered Cohort 3 donors had was two negative PCRs, clearance, or symptom resolution. CDR3 length: 16 amino acids. Germline CDR1 and CDR2: LNHDA and SQIVND (reference sequence). Trimming removed 6 bases at V and 4 bases at J, with 19 bases between. Profiling relied on immunoSEQ multiplex PCR, and the TCRdb table lists in-frame clones only, not all of them. The table includes around 250,000 clones, 70% to 90% detected once.

Sequences were obtained from PBMCs or T cells enriched from blood (not recorded which). V is TRBV19 and J is TRBJ2-1, with D tentatively TRBD2 (6 bases). The origin of this receptor is a man aged 18 to 30 who had recovered from COVID-19. The CDR3 region is CASSQVGGAQYNEQFF. The CDR3 DNA reads TGTGCCAGTAGCCAGGTGGGCGGGGCCCAGTACAATGAGCAGTTCTTC.